One and the same sample provided the 6 T cell receptor beta chains below, sequenced in a study of shared clonotypes between healthy human individuals. Some clones are missing from TCRdb's copy, which holds only in-frame ones; the method was immunoSEQ multiplex PCR. This sample has over a million clones; around 98.5% occur once, and the top ten carry 0.36%. Sequencing was done on a sample of naive CD4+ T cells sorted from blood. Documented subset: CD45RA+ positively selected. The receptors derive from a man aged 25-40 years in good health.

This sequence joins TRBV6-1 and TRBJ1-5, with unresolved D. V was cut by 2 bases and J by 2 bases, with 13 bases left in between. The CDR3 has 16 residues. Germline values: CDR1 MNHNS, CDR2 SASEGT. The DNA of the CDR3 is TGTGCCAGCAGTGAACTCGAGACAAGGGGCAATCAGCCCCAGCATTTT. It specifies CASSELETRGNQPQHF.

The sample holds one count of this clone. The gene calls are TRBV30 and TRBJ1-5; D possibly corresponds to TRBD1 (5 bases). The CDR3 contains 14 residues. Germline-derived CDR1 and CDR2 are GTSNPN and SVGIG (reference sequence). Trimming shortened V by 4 bases and J by 2 bases, and 12 bases separated the two germline ends. The DNA for the CDR3 is TGTGCCTGGACGCCGGGGCAGGGCAATCAGCCCCAGCATTTT. It yields the protein CAWTPGQGNQPQHF.

The chain uses TRBV7-6 and TRBJ1-4; no firm D call. Germline CDR1 is SGHVS and CDR2 is FNYEAQ. The length of the CDR3 is 16 residues. Between the trimmed V and J ends, which lost 1 base and 5 bases, there was a span of 14 bases. CDR3 nucleotides: TGTGCCAGCAGCTTAGGGCAGGCGGGCGCGAATGAAAAACTGTTTTTT. It yields the protein CASSLGQAGANEKLFF.

The chain joins TRBV28 to TRBJ2-1, with 9 bases fitting TRBD2. The CDR3 sequence is 14 residues long. CDR1 and CDR2 from the germline V gene are MDHEN and SYDVKM. With V trimmed by 2 bases and J by 9 bases, 5 bases remained unmatched. Here the CDR3 reads CASSLAGGPSEQFF. The CDR3 coding sequence is TGTGCCAGCAGTTTAGCGGGAGGGCCAAGTGAGCAGTTCTTC.

The V gene is TRBV6-6, the J gene TRBJ2-7; D is perhaps TRBD1 or TRBD2 (5 bases each). Trimming left V 5 bases short and J 2 bases short, with 7 bases between. Germline CDR1 reads MNHNY; CDR2 reads SVGAGI (reference sequence). The length of the CDR3 is 12 residues. The CDR3 sequence is CASSRGAYEQYF. DNA for the CDR3: TGTGCCAGCAGTCGAGGGGCCTACGAGCAGTACTTC.

V is TRBV25-1 and J is TRBJ2-7, with 7 bases aligning to TRBD1. The CDR3 has 17 residues. After removal of 7 bases from V and 4 bases from J, the junction contained 19 bases not matched to a gene. Germline CDR1 MGHDK, CDR2 SYGVNS. The CDR3 bases are TGTGCCAGCATCCGGCCCCCGGGCCAGGGGGTCGAGTACGAGCAGTACTTC. This sequence encodes CASIRPPGQGVEYEQYF.